These T cell receptor beta chains were read from a single sample in a study of T cells after posttransplantation cyclophosphamide. The data were produced by immunoSEQ multiplex PCR, yet TCRdb's version contains in-frame clones alone and is incomplete. The data contain under 75,000 clones, 93% of them singletons. The sample taken for sequencing was PBMCs. The receptor set was obtained from a woman under 40 in good health and a related stem cell transplant donor. Both conserved end residues are part of each CDR3. D genes are given only for firm matches. Clone size, where shown, is once, few, many, or a class for clones that have expanded.

d_gene	abundance	v_gene	j_gene	CDR3nt	CDR3aa
NA	NA	TRBV19	TRBJ1-5	TGTGCCAGTAGTATGGGTCGGCTAAATCAGCCCCAGCATTTT	CASSMGRLNQPQHF
NA	NA	TRBV10-3	TRBJ2-7	TGTGCCATCAGTGATTCCTCCTACGAGCAGTACTTC	CAISDSSYEQYF
NA	NA	TRBV21-1	TRBJ2-6	TGTGCCAGCAGCAGCTTACAGGGGTCTGGGGCCAACGTCCTGACTTTC	CASSSLQGSGANVLTF
NA	NA	TRBV6-4	TRBJ2-7	TGTGCCAGCAGTGACTCGATTCCGGGGCGTTACTCCTACGAGCAGTACTTC	CASSDSIPGRYSYEQYF
NA	once	TRBV7-3	TRBJ1-2	TGTGCCAGCAGCTTAGGGGGGGGGTCTGGCTACACCTTC	CASSLGGGSGYTF
NA	once	TRBV7-9	TRBJ2-3	TGTGCCAGCAGCTTCCCCCTAGCGCCGCAGTATTTT	CASSFPLAPQYF
TRBD1	NA	TRBV25-1	TRBJ2-2	TGTGCCAGCAGTGAATCCCCGGGACAGGGGGCCGCCGGGGAGCTGTTTTTT	CASSESPGQGAAGELFF
NA	NA	TRBV7-3	TRBJ2-2	TGTGCCAGCAGCTTGGACAGGAACACCGGGGAGCTGTTTTTT	CASSLDRNTGELFF
TRBD2	few	TRBV4-1	TRBJ2-5	TGCGCCAGCAACCTTGGCGGGGGGGCCGGAGAGACCCAGTACTTC	CASNLGGGAGETQYF
TRBD1	NA	TRBV19	TRBJ1-5	TGTGCCAGTAGTCTCAGACAGGGGGCATTTAGCAATCAGCCCCAGCATTTT	CASSLRQGAFSNQPQHF